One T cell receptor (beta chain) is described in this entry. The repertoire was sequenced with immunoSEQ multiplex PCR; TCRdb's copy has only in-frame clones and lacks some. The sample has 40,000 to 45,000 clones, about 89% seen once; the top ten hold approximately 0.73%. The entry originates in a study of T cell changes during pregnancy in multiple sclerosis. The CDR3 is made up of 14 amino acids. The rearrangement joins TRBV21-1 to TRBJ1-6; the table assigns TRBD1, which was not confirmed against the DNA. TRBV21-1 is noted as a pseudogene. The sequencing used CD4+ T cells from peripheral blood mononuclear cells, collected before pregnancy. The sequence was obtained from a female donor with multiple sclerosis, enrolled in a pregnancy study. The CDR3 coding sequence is TGTGCCAGCAGAATCCAGGGCCATAATTCACCCCTCCACTTT. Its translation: CASRIQGHNSPLHF.